Listed below are T cell receptor beta chains from one sample, sequenced in a study of blood T cell repertoires in COVID-19. Some clones are missing from TCRdb's copy, which holds only in-frame ones; the method was immunoSEQ multiplex PCR. The data show under 500,000 clones, roughly 91% seen once. Sequencing was performed on peripheral blood. These receptors were collected from a woman aged 25 to 45 with acute or convalescent COVID-19. The CDR3 runs from the conserved cysteine through the conserved F or W. Each record gives: CDR3 length, clone size, J gene, V gene, D gene, CDR3 protein, CDR3 DNA. The D gene is left open where the match is weak. A clone size is listed for some rows: how often the clone was seen (once, few, many), or a class if it is expanded.

16 - TRBJ2-1 TRBV5-1 TRBD1 CASSFDRDRSYNEQFF TGCGCCAGCAGCTTTGACAGGGATCGCTCCTACAATGAGCAGTTCTTC
15 - TRBJ2-1 TRBV19 TRBD1 CASSSGQGSYNEQFF TGTGCCAGTAGTAGCGGACAGGGATCCTACAATGAGCAGTTCTTC
13 - TRBJ1-5 TRBV30 - CAWADGQGQPQHF TGTGCCTGGGCCGACGGGCAGGGGCAGCCCCAGCATTTT
14 - TRBJ2-1 TRBV5-4 - CAGGGPGNPNEQFF TGTGCCGGCGGGGGCCCCGGGAATCCCAATGAGCAGTTCTTC
11 - TRBJ2-5 TRBV28 - CASSSQGTQYF TGTGCCAGCAGTTCGCAGGGGACCCAGTACTTC
13 - TRBJ2-7 TRBV3-1/TRBV3-2 - CASSRTPNYEQYF TGTGCCAGCAGCCGGACTCCAAACTACGAGCAGTACTTC
14 - TRBJ2-1 TRBV13 TRBD2 CASSLSGEVDEQFF TGTGCCAGCAGCTTAAGCGGGGAGGTCGATGAGCAGTTCTTC
13 once TRBJ1-2 TRBV10-1 - CASSDTTGERYTF TGCGCCAGCAGTGATACTACCGGAGAGCGCTACACCTTC
15 - TRBJ2-2 TRBV9 TRBD2 CASSLSSGYTGELFF TGTGCCAGCAGTCTGTCTAGCGGGTACACCGGGGAGCTGTTTTTT
13 - TRBJ2-3 TRBV5-4 - CASSLAGADTQYF TGTGCCAGCAGCTTGGCGGGGGCAGATACGCAGTATTTT
15 medium-sized TRBJ2-1 TRBV7-2 TRBD2 CASSSGLAGVNEQFF TGTGCCAGCAGCTCAGGACTAGCGGGGGTGAATGAGCAGTTCTTC
16 - TRBJ2-3 TRBV4-1 TRBD2 CASSQDFGTSVDTQYF TGCGCCAGCAGCCAAGATTTCGGGACTAGCGTGGATACGCAGTATTTT
13 - TRBJ2-5 TRBV18 TRBD1 CASSQDRQETQYF TGTGCCAGCTCCCAGGACAGGCAAGAGACCCAGTACTTC
14 - TRBJ1-6 TRBV9 TRBD1 CASSGGQGNSPLHF TGTGCCAGCAGCGGGGGACAGGGAAATTCACCCCTCCACTTT
14 few TRBJ1-2 TRBV5-1 TRBD1 CASGPRDRIYGYTF TGCGCCAGCGGGCCTCGGGACAGGATCTATGGCTACACCTTC
15 - TRBJ2-1 TRBV7-9 - CASSVTGSSYNEQFF TGTGCCAGCAGTGTCACGGGGAGCTCCTACAATGAGCAGTTCTTC
16 - TRBJ1-1 TRBV3-1/TRBV3-2 TRBD1 CASSPSEGEGAMVAFF TGTGCCAGCAGCCCCTCGGAGGGTGAGGGGGCGATGGTAGCTTTCTTT
15 once TRBJ1-2 TRBV30 TRBD1 CAWARTGTKNYGYTF TGTGCCTGGGCCAGGACAGGGACGAAAAACTATGGCTACACCTTC
14 many TRBJ2-2 TRBV5-4 - CASSHLRNTGELFF TGTGCCAGCAGCCACCTCAGGAACACCGGGGAGCTGTTTTTT
13 - TRBJ2-7 TRBV6-1 - CASSEAPDYEQYF TGTGCCAGCAGTGAAGCGCCAGACTACGAGCAGTACTTC
15 - TRBJ1-2 TRBV3-1/TRBV3-2 TRBD1 CASSQNRGRGYGYTF TGTGCCAGCAGCCAAAACAGGGGGCGGGGCTATGGCTACACCTTC
16 - TRBJ2-2 TRBV11-3 - CASSLDFPTIAGELFF TGTGCCAGCAGCTTAGATTTCCCTACTATTGCTGGGGAGCTGTTTTTT
17 - TRBJ2-3 TRBV18 - CASSPIFFVQGPDTQYF TGTGCCAGCTCACCGATCTTTTTCGTACAGGGACCAGATACGCAGTATTTT
13 - TRBJ1-2 TRBV6-5 - CASSLAAAYGYTF TGTGCCAGCAGTCTCGCGGCAGCTTATGGCTACACCTTC
13 - TRBJ2-5 TRBV24-1 - CATRGVGQETQYF TGTGCCACCAGAGGGGTGGGACAAGAGACCCAGTACTTC
14 - TRBJ2-5 TRBV6-6 TRBD1 CASSTPGGQETQYF TGTGCCAGCAGTACCCCAGGGGGCCAAGAGACCCAGTACTTC
16 - TRBJ1-5 TRBV6-1 TRBD1 CASSGPGTGGGQPQHF TGTGCCAGCAGTGGACCCGGGACAGGGGGTGGGCAGCCCCAGCATTTT
14 - TRBJ2-7 TRBV19 - CASSLGDGAYEQYF TGTGCCAGTAGTTTGGGCGACGGGGCCTACGAGCAGTACTTC
15 - TRBJ1-5 TRBV6-5 TRBD1 CASKGWDRENQPQHF TGTGCCAGCAAAGGTTGGGACAGGGAAAATCAGCCCCAGCATTTT
14 - TRBJ2-3 TRBV27 TRBD2 CASQPWGGTDTQYF TGTGCCAGCCAACCGTGGGGGGGGACAGATACGCAGTATTTT
13 - TRBJ1-1 TRBV6-5 - CASRTRQNTEAFF TGTGCCAGCAGGACTAGACAGAACACTGAAGCTTTCTTT
11 - TRBJ1-1 TRBV30 - CAWSRGHEAFF TGTGCCTGGAGTCGGGGTCATGAAGCTTTCTTT
17 - TRBJ2-3 TRBV9 - CASSVEGWGPSTDTQYF TGTGCCAGCAGCGTAGAGGGGTGGGGCCCTAGCACAGATACGCAGTATTTT
14 - TRBJ2-5 TRBV11-2 TRBD1 CASSPRTGQETQYF TGTGCCAGCAGCCCCCGGACAGGGCAAGAGACCCAGTACTTC
13 few TRBJ2-2 TRBV5-1 - CASKPGSTGELFF TGCGCCAGCAAACCAGGCAGCACCGGGGAGCTGTTTTTT
14 - TRBJ2-7 TRBV28 - CASSLLGQTYEQYF TGTGCCAGCAGTTTACTCGGACAGACATACGAGCAGTACTTC
14 - TRBJ1-1 TRBV5-1 - CASSGRGDGTEAFF TGCGCCAGCAGCGGCAGGGGTGACGGGACTGAAGCTTTCTTT
17 - TRBJ1-5 TRBV4-1 TRBD1 CASSQDLDRGSNQPQHF TGCGCCAGCAGCCAAGATTTAGACAGGGGTTCCAATCAGCCCCAGCATTTT
15 few TRBJ1-5 TRBV10-3 - CAISENRQAYQPQHF TGTGCCATCAGTGAAAACAGGCAGGCTTATCAGCCCCAGCATTTT
13 once TRBJ2-7 TRBV5-1 - CASSSTGSYEQYF TGCGCCAGCAGCTCGACTGGCAGTTACGAGCAGTACTTC
13 once TRBJ2-7 TRBV12-3/TRBV12-4 - CASRQGSGNEQYF TGTGCCAGCAGACAGGGTTCCGGTAACGAGCAGTACTTC
16 - TRBJ2-1 TRBV7-3 TRBD2 CASSKTGTSGGNEQFF TGTGCCAGCAGCAAAACCGGGACTAGCGGGGGGAATGAGCAGTTCTTC
11 - TRBJ2-7 TRBV20-1 - CSAIDRSWPSF TGCAGTGCCATTGACAGGTCTTGGCCGAGCTTC
16 - TRBJ1-1 TRBV28 - CASSPGLPLRDTEAFF TGTGCCAGCAGTCCGGGTTTACCCCTCCGGGACACTGAAGCTTTCTTT
16 - TRBJ2-2 TRBV11-2 TRBD2 CASSLGLVRGPGELFF TGTGCCAGCAGCTTGGGACTAGTCCGGGGGCCCGGGGAGCTGTTTTTT
14 few TRBJ1-6 TRBV19 TRBD1 CASSSGQGGSPLHF TGTGCCAGTAGTTCGGGACAGGGAGGTTCACCCCTCCACTTT
16 - TRBJ2-3 TRBV12-5 TRBD2 CASGSYSGTSTDTQYF TGTGCTAGTGGTTCCTATAGCGGGACTAGCACAGATACGCAGTATTTT
16 - TRBJ2-7 TRBV6-5 - CASSYSGRGGSYEQYF TGTGCCAGCAGTTACTCGGGGCGGGGAGGCTCCTACGAGCAGTACTTC
14 once TRBJ2-7 TRBV6-5 - CASSYSGTSYEQYF TGTGCCAGCAGTTACTCCGGGACATCATACGAGCAGTACTTC
15 - TRBJ2-5 TRBV27 - CASSLSRGLRETQYF TGTGCCAGCAGTTTATCCCGGGGGTTGCGAGAGACCCAGTACTTC
12 - TRBJ2-1 TRBV21-1 - CASPEVGDEQFF TGTGCCAGCCCGGAGGTGGGAGATGAGCAGTTCTTC
15 - TRBJ2-1 TRBV2 - CASTPKRQQGHEQFF TGTGCCAGCACCCCAAAGCGCCAACAGGGCCATGAGCAGTTCTTC
13 - TRBJ1-4 TRBV6-5 TRBD1 CASSRTGREKLFF TGTGCCAGCAGTCGGACAGGGAGGGAAAAACTGTTTTTT